The T cell receptor (beta chain) under discussion was sequenced for a study of cytomegalovirus exposure and HLA in healthy donors. Worth noting for this clone: Its antigen remains unidentified.

Germline V lookup: CDR1 LNHDA, CDR2 SQIVND (reference sequence). This CDR3 contains 18 residues. With 2 bases removed from V and 7 bases from J, the gap between germline ends came to 26 bases. Sequenced by immunoSEQ multiplex PCR; TCRdb stores in-frame clones only, minus some. The data show hundreds of thousands of clones, more than 75% seen once. Study-level findings and limits: Fewer than 200 TCR beta chains were listed as cytomegalovirus-associated. Subsequent analysis revealed that first-cohort TCR clusters tended to co-occur in the 90 to 150 validation repertoires. For cytomegalovirus status, the classifier reportedly gave diagnoses with high specificity and sensitivity.

The sample comprised PBMCs. The chain has TRBV19 and TRBJ2-5; D possibly corresponds to TRBD1 (7 bases). This clonotype was obtained from a woman younger than 30 in good health and CMV-seronegative. CDR3 amino acids: CASSIRIRDRVVGGTQYF. The CDR3 region has the DNA TGTGCCAGTAGTATAAGGATCCGGGACAGAGTAGTGGGGGGGACCCAGTACTTC.